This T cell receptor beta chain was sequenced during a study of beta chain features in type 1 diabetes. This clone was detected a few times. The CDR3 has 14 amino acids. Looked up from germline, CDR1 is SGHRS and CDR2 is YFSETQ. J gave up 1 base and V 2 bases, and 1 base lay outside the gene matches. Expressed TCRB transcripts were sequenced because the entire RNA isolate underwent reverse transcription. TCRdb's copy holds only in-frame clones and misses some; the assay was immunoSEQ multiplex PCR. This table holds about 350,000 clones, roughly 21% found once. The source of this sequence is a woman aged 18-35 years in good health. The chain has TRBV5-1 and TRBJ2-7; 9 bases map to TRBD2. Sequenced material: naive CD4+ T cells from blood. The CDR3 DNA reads TGCGCCAGCAGCTTCCTAGCGGGATCCTACGAGCAGTACTTC. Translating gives CASSFLAGSYEQYF. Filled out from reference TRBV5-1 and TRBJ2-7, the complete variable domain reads KAGVTQTPRYLIKTRGQQVTLSCSPISGHRSVSWYQQTPGQGLQFLFEYFSETQRNKGNFPGRFSGRQFSNSRSEMNVSTLELGDSALYLCASSFLAGSYEQYFGPGTRLTVT.